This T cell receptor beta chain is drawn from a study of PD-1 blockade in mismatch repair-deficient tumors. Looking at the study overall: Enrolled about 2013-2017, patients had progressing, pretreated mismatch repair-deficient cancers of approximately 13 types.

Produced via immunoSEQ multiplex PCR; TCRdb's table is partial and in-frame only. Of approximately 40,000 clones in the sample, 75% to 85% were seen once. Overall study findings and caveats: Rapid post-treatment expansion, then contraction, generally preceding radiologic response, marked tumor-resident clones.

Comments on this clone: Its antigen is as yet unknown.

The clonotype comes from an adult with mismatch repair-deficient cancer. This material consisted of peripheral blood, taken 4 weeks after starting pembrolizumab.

CDR3 nucleotides: TGTGCCTGGACCGTGGCTAGCGGGAGAGAGACCCAGTACTTC. Translating it yields CAWTVASGRETQYF. The chain has TRBV30 and TRBJ2-5; TRBD2 matches at 10 bases. Germline V gene lookup returns CDR1 GTSNPN and CDR2 SVGIG (reference sequence). With 4 bases clipped from V and 4 bases from J, the junction kept 6 bases outside the gene matches. CDR3 length: 14 residues.